Below are 30 T cell receptor beta chains sequenced from a single sample in a study of shared clonotypes between healthy human individuals. The assay was immunoSEQ multiplex PCR, and TCRdb's table has in-frame clones only and misses some. The sample shows over a million clones, about 75% of them seen only once. Sequenced input: memory CD4+ T cells sorted from blood. The subset is: CD45RA-negative fraction. The source of these receptors is a man younger than 35 in good health.

The chain employs TRBV30 and TRBJ2-3; TRBD1 might be the D (5 bases). The CDR3 contains 12 residues. Germline values: CDR1 GTSNPN, CDR2 SVGIG (reference sequence). V was shortened by 3 bases and J by 5 bases, with 9 bases between the two germline ends. This CDR3 is CAWSPGIDTQYF. In DNA, the CDR3 is TGTGCCTGGAGCCCAGGGATAGATACGCAGTATTTT.

The chain links TRBV6-6 to TRBJ1-2, with D uncertain. CDR3 size: 11 residues. Between the trimmed V and J ends, which lost 2 bases and 9 bases, there was a span of 7 bases. Germline-derived CDR1 and CDR2 are MNHNY and SVGAGI (reference sequence). The CDR3 DNA reads as TGTGCCAGCAGTTACGTATTTAGCTACACCTTC. Residues: CASSYVFSYTF.

A few counts support this clone. Additional DNA sequences in this sample encode the identical CDR3. The chain is built from TRBV18 and TRBJ1-1, with TRBD1 as a possible D gene (5 bases). The CDR3 length is 14 residues. Germline CDR1 reads KGHSH; CDR2 reads LQKENI. V was clipped by 2 bases and J by 1 base, with 8 bases between them. The CDR3 spells CASSPGTGNTEAFF. CDR3 DNA: TGTGCCAGCTCACCAGGGACGGGGAACACTGAAGCTTTCTTT.

A single count supports this clone. The CDR3 loop is CASSLTSGTGYNEQFF. CDR3 nucleotide sequence: TGCGCCAGCAGCTTAACTAGCGGGACGGGCTACAATGAGCAGTTCTTC. The J gene is TRBJ2-1, the V gene TRBV5-1; TRBD2 aligns across 10 bases. The V gene end was trimmed by 2 bases and the J gene end by 3 bases; junction bases not matched to a gene: 5. CDR1 is SGHRS and CDR2 is YFSETQ in the germline V gene. CDR3 size: 16 residues.

This clone was seen just once. The V call is TRBV5-4, the J call TRBJ2-3; 7 positions agree with TRBD1. The V gene's germline CDR1 is SGHNT and CDR2 YYREEE (reference sequence). The CDR3 covers 15 residues. After removal of 0 bases from V and 6 bases from J, the junction contained 7 bases not matched to a gene. CDR3 nucleotides: TGTGCCAGCAGCTTGGCCGGGACAGAGAAGGATACGCAGTATTTT. This translates into CASSLAGTEKDTQYF.

The V gene is TRBV21-1, the J gene TRBJ1-1. TRBV21-1 is given as a pseudogene. This CDR3 comprises 17 residues. CDR3 protein: CASSKVTGRIVNTEAFF. For the CDR3, the DNA is TGTGCCAGCAGCAAAGTTACGGGCCGTATAGTGAACACTGAAGCTTTCTTT.

The chain links TRBV7-2 to TRBJ1-1; D unclear. Trimming stripped 5 bases from V and 1 base from J, with 20 bases between. Germline assignment: CDR1 SGHTA and CDR2 FQGNSA. The CDR3 sequence is 17 residues long. The DNA of the CDR3 is TGTGCCAGCAGCCCAGATTGGATAAAAGCCTCGAACACTGAAGCTTTCTTT. Translated, it gives CASSPDWIKASNTEAFF.

In its sample, this clone was seen once. This sequence joins TRBV6-6 and TRBJ1-2; D remains unclear. This CDR3 contains 13 residues. Trimming left V 5 bases short and J 7 bases short, with 14 bases between. Germline CDR1 MNHNY, CDR2 SVGAGI (reference sequence). The CDR3 protein is CASSLALTGGYTF. The CDR3 DNA reads as TGTGCCAGCAGTCTGGCCCTGACGGGTGGCTACACCTTC.

The chain combines TRBV19 with TRBJ1-4, with 8 bases aligning to TRBD1. This CDR3 comprises 15 residues. In germline, CDR1 is LNHDA, CDR2 SQIVND (reference sequence). V lost 5 bases and J lost 7; bases outside the gene matches: 9. DNA of the CDR3: TGTGCCAGTAGTTCGATTGGGACAGGCAGTGAAAAACTGTTTTTT. Translation gives CASSSIGTGSEKLFF.

This clone was recorded at least ten times. V is TRBV25-1 and J is TRBJ1-4, with D perhaps TRBD1 (6 bases). The CDR3 sequence is 15 residues long. Germline loops: CDR1 MGHDK, CDR2 SYGVNS. Trimming shortened V by 1 base and J by 7 bases, and 13 bases separated the two germline ends. The CDR3 DNA follows: TGTGCCAGCAGTGAATCGAGGGGGTTTTCTGAAAAACTGTTTTTT. It codes for CASSESRGFSEKLFF.

V is TRBV27 and J is TRBJ2-7; D unresolved. This CDR3 is 14 amino acids long. V shed 5 bases and J shed 3 bases, with 14 bases lying between them. Germline V gene lookup returns CDR1 MNHEY and CDR2 SMNVEV (reference sequence). CDR3 loop: CASSKPGRHYEQYF. CDR3 bases: TGTGCCAGCAGTAAACCGGGTAGACACTACGAGCAGTACTTC.

The chain uses TRBV6-4 and TRBJ1-2; D is possibly TRBD1 (5 bases). Germline assignment: CDR1 MRHNA and CDR2 SNTAGT. CDR3 size: 12 residues. The V and J ends lost 4 bases and 6 bases respectively, with 9 bases between them. CDR3 sequence (DNA): TGTGCCAGCAGTGTTAACAGGAATGGCTACACCTTC. Translated, it gives CASSVNRNGYTF.

The rearrangement links TRBV5-1 to TRBJ2-2; D might be TRBD2 (5 bases). The CDR3 is 13 residues long. Trimming removed 2 bases at V and 7 bases at J, with 9 bases between. CDR1 is SGHRS, CDR2 YFSETQ, per germline. The DNA for the CDR3 is TGCGCCAGCAGCTTAGAAGGACTCGGGGAGCTGTTTTTT. Translation gives CASSLEGLGELFF.

This chain links TRBV28 with TRBJ1-1, with 7 bases identical to TRBD1. This CDR3 has 14 amino acids. J was trimmed by 11 bases and V by 3 bases; bases with no gene match: 12. Looked up from germline, CDR1 is MDHEN and CDR2 is SYDVKM. The CDR3 DNA sequence: TGTGCCAGCAGTTTCAAGGACAGGAGTAACGGGGCTTTCTTT. Residues: CASSFKDRSNGAFF.

This clone was counted a few times. The chain carries TRBV11-2 and TRBJ1-4; D uncertain. Germline lookup yields CDR1 SGHAT and CDR2 FQNNGV. There are 12 residues in the CDR3. V lost 5 bases, J lost 14 bases, and 15 bases lay in between. CDR3 protein: CASSADYGKLFF. The CDR3 coding sequence is TGTGCCAGCAGCGCTGACTATGGGAAGCTGTTTTTT.

This rearrangement joins TRBV7-3 to TRBJ2-7; 10 nucleotides agree with TRBD1. The germline V gene encodes CDR1 SGHTA and CDR2 FQGTGA. V shed 7 bases, J shed 1 base, and the junction held 7 bases outside the gene matches. This CDR3 is built from 15 residues. The DNA for the CDR3 is TGTGCCAGCACGTTCGGGACAGGGGATTCCTACGAGCAGTACTTC. Its protein is CASTFGTGDSYEQYF. Supplemented by reference TRBV7-3 and TRBJ2-7, the full variable domain reads GAGVSQTPSNKVTEKGKYVELRCDPISGHTALYWYRQSLGQGPEFLIYFQGTGAADDSGLPNDRFFAVRPEGSVSTLKIQRTERGDSAVYLCASTFGTGDSYEQYFGPGTRLTVT.

The chain couples TRBV14 to TRBJ1-6; no clear D gene. This CDR3 has 13 residues. Germline V CDR1 and CDR2: SGHDN, FVKESK. The V end was cut by 0 bases, the J end by 10 bases, with 7 bases between. The CDR3: CASSQDLESPLHF. CDR3 bases: TGTGCCAGCAGCCAAGATTTAGAGTCACCCCTCCACTTT.

The chain combines TRBV4-2 with TRBJ2-1; maybe TRBD2 (5 bases). CDR1 is LGHNA, CDR2 YNFKEQ, per germline. The CDR3 contains 15 residues. The V and J ends lost 0 bases and 4 bases respectively, with 10 bases between them. CDR3 sequence (DNA): TGTGCCAGCAGCCAAGACAACGAGGGTTACAATGAGCAGTTCTTC. This sequence encodes CASSQDNEGYNEQFF.

This clone was seen a few times. The rearrangement links TRBV6-1 to TRBJ1-5, with TRBD1 identical over 9 bases. The germline CDR1 and CDR2 sequences are MNHNS and SASEGT. J was trimmed by 7 bases and V by 6 bases; bases with no gene match: 10. This CDR3 spans 15 amino acids. The CDR3 loop reads CASRAGTGYLQPQHF. The CDR3 coding sequence is TGTGCCAGCAGAGCCGGGACAGGGTACTTGCAGCCCCAGCATTTT.

A few counts support this clone. The V gene is TRBV19, the J gene TRBJ2-2, with D possibly being TRBD2 (6 bases). Germline lookup yields CDR1 LNHDA and CDR2 SQIVND (reference sequence). V gave up 3 bases and J gave up 4 bases, with 15 bases separating them. This CDR3 is built from 16 residues. The CDR3 sequence is CASSMGIGGFTGELFF. CDR3 bases: TGTGCCAGTAGTATGGGGATCGGGGGTTTCACCGGGGAGCTGTTTTTT.

The chain recombines TRBV9 with TRBJ1-1; D is unresolved. Trimming left V 4 bases short and J 0 bases short, with 13 bases between. Germline values: CDR1 SGDLS, CDR2 YYNGEE. The CDR3 is 15 residues long. Here the CDR3 reads CASSPQTALNTEAFF. CDR3 coding DNA: TGTGCCAGCAGCCCTCAGACGGCCCTGAACACTGAAGCTTTCTTT.

This clone was detected ten times or more. The chain combines TRBV15 with TRBJ1-4; TRBD1 might be the D (5 bases). The germline gives CDR1 LNHNV, CDR2 YYDKDF (reference sequence). Trimming removed 3 bases at V and 8 bases at J, with 10 bases between. This CDR3 comprises 13 residues. The CDR3 nucleotides are TGTGCCACCAGCAGGGGTCAGGGAGAAAAACTGTTTTTT. Translation gives CATSRGQGEKLFF.

The chain joins TRBV2 to TRBJ2-7; D is possibly TRBD1 (6 bases). The V gene lost 3 bases and the J gene lost 3 bases, with 12 bases spanning the gap. This CDR3 has 14 amino acids. Germline V CDR1 and CDR2: SNHLY, FYNNEI. CDR3 sequence reads: CASSDRGFGYEQYF. CDR3 coding DNA: TGTGCCAGCAGTGATAGGGGGTTCGGCTACGAGCAGTACTTC.

V gene TRBV9 combines with J gene TRBJ1-1; maybe TRBD1 (5 bases). The CDR3 runs to 14 residues. Trimming removed 3 bases from V and 5 bases from J, with 14 bases in between. Per germline, CDR1 SGDLS and CDR2 YYNGEE. CDR3 DNA: TGTGCCAGCAGCGGGCTCGCAGGGTTGACTGAAGCTTTCTTT. Translating gives CASSGLAGLTEAFF.

Note on this clone: Other DNA sequences in the same sample also yield this CDR3. The DNA of the CDR3 is TGCGCCAGCAGCCCCCGGGACCTTAACACCGGGGAGCTGTTTTTT. Encoded protein: CASSPRDLNTGELFF. V usage is TRBV5-1 and J usage is TRBJ2-2; possibly TRBD1 or TRBD2 for D (5 bases each). There are 15 residues in the CDR3. From germline, CDR1 is SGHRS and CDR2 YFSETQ. Deletions cut 4 bases from V and 2 bases from J, with 12 bases between.

J is TRBJ2-7 and V is TRBV6-5; no clear D. CDR1 is MNHEY, CDR2 SVGAGI, per germline. The CDR3 sequence is 14 residues long. V was cut by 5 bases and J by 0 bases, with 11 bases left in between. CDR3 region: CASSRLGDSYEQYF. The DNA of the CDR3 is TGTGCCAGCAGTCGTCTAGGAGACTCCTACGAGCAGTACTTC.

This clone was counted a few times. J is TRBJ1-4 and V is TRBV14; 8 nucleotides line up with TRBD1. Germline CDR1 SGHDN, CDR2 FVKESK. The V segment lost 0 bases and the J segment 7 bases; nucleotides outside the gene matches: 7. This CDR3 spans 16 amino acids. The CDR3 is CASSQEGDRRTEKLFF. In nucleotides, the CDR3 is TGTGCCAGCAGCCAAGAGGGGGACAGGCGGACTGAAAAACTGTTTTTT.

The chain combines TRBV10-3 with TRBJ1-2; 7 nucleotides align to TRBD1. Germline-derived CDR1 and CDR2 are ENHRY and SYGVKD. CDR3 length equals 13 residues. The V segment lost 3 bases and the J segment 6 bases; nucleotides outside the gene matches: 4. The DNA of the CDR3 is TGTGCCATCAGTGATTCCGGGACAGATGGCTACACCTTC. Translating gives CAISDSGTDGYTF.

The V gene is TRBV7-9, the J gene TRBJ1-1; D not resolved. This CDR3 has 13 residues. V lost 6 bases to trimming and J lost 1 base, with 9 bases between them. CDR1 is SEHNR, CDR2 FQNEAQ, per germline (reference sequence). This CDR3 is CASSPEANTEAFF. In DNA, the CDR3 is TGTGCCAGCAGTCCGGAGGCGAACACTGAAGCTTTCTTT.

Only a few counts were recorded for this clone. The chain has TRBV5-4 and TRBJ2-3, with D possibly matching TRBD2 (5 bases). V was pared by 3 bases and J by 0 bases, with 17 bases between. The CDR3 has 17 amino acids. Germline V gives CDR1 SGHNT, CDR2 YYREEE (reference sequence). In DNA, the CDR3 is TGTGCCAGCAGCTCCGCATTGTCGGGGATGAGCACAGATACGCAGTATTTT. Its protein product is CASSSALSGMSTDTQYF.